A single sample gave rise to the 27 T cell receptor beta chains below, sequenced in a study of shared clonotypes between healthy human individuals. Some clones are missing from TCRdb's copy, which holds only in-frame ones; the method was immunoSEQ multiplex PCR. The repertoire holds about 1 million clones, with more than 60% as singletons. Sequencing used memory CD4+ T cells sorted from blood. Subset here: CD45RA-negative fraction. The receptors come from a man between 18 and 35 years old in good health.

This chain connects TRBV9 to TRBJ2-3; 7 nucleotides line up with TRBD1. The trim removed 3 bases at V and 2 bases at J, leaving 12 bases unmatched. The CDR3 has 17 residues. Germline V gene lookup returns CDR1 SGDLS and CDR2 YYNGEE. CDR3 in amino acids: CASSARTGTDLTDTQYF. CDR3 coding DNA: TGTGCCAGCAGCGCACGAACCGGGACAGATCTCACAGATACGCAGTATTTT. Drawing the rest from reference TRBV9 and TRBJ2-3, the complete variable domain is DSGVTQTPKHLITATGQRVTLRCSPRSGDLSVYWYQQSLDQGLQFLIQYYNGEERAKGNILERFSAQQFPDLHSELNLSSLELGDSALYFCASSARTGTDLTDTQYFGPGTRLTVL.

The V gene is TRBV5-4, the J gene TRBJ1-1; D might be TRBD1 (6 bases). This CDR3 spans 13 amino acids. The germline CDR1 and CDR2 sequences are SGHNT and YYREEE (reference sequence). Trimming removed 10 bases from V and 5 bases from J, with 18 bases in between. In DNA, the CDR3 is TGTGCCCTCCACTCGGGGGGCGGTACTGAAGCTTTCTTT. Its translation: CALHSGGGTEAFF.

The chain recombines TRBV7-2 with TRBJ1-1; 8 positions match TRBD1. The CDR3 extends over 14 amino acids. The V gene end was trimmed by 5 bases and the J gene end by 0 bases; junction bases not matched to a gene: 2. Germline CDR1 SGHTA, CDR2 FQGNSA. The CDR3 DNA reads TGTGCCAGCAGCGGCAGGGGGCTGAACACTGAAGCTTTCTTT. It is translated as CASSGRGLNTEAFF.

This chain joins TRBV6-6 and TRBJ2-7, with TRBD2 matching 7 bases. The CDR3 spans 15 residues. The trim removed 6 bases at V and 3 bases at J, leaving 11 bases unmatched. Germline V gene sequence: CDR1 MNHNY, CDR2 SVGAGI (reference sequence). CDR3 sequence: CASRILGEGSYEQYF. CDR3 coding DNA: TGTGCCAGCAGGATCCTAGGGGAGGGAAGCTACGAGCAGTACTTC.

The CDR3 bases are TGTGCCAGTAGTATCGGCAGGTTGGGAACCGGGGAGCTGTTTTTT. Its translation: CASSIGRLGTGELFF. The chain combines TRBV19 with TRBJ2-2; D remains unclear. The CDR3 has 15 amino acids. Trimming pared 3 bases from V and 5 bases from J, leaving 13 bases between. Germline lookup yields CDR1 LNHDA and CDR2 SQIVND (reference sequence).

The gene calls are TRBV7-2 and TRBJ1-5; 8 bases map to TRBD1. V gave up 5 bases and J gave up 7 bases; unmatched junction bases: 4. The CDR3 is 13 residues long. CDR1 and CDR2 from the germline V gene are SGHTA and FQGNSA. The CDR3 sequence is CASSDRGQQPQHF. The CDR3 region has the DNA TGTGCCAGCAGCGACAGGGGACAGCAGCCCCAGCATTTT.

The CDR3 DNA is TGTGCCAGCAGCTTCCAGGCCAGACTAGCAGGGACAGATACGCAGTATTTT. It translates to CASSFQARLAGTDTQYF. The rearrangement uses TRBV7-9 and TRBJ2-3, with 7 nucleotides matching TRBD2. From germline, CDR1 is SEHNR and CDR2 FQNEAQ (reference sequence). The CDR3 loop spans 17 amino acids. The trim removed 3 bases at V and 3 bases at J, leaving 12 bases unmatched.

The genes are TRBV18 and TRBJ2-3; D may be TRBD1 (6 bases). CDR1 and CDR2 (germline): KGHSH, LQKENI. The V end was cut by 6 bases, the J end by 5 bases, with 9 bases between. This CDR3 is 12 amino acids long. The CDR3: CASSLRGDTQYF. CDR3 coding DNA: TGTGCCAGCTCTCTCAGGGGAGATACGCAGTATTTT.

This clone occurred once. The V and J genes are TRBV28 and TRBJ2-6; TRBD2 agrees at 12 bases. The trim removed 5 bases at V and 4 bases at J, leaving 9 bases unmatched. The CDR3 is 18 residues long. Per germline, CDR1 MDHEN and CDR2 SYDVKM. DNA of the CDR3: TGTGCCAGCAGTACCCCTAGCGGGAGGGCCTTAGGGGCCAACGTCCTGACTTTC. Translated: CASSTPSGRALGANVLTF. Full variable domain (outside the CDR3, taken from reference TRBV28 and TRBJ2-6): DVKVTQSSRYLVKRTGEKVFLECVQDMDHENMFWYRQDPGLGLRLIYFSYDVKMKEKGDIPEGYSVSREKKERFSLILESASTNQTSMYLCASSTPSGRALGANVLTFGAGSRLTVL.

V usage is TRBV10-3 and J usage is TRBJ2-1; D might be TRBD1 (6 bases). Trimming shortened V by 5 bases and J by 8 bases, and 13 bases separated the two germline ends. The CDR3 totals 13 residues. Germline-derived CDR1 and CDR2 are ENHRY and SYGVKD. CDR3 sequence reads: CAISFSPGDEQFF. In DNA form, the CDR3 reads TGTGCCATCAGTTTCTCCCCAGGGGATGAGCAGTTCTTC.

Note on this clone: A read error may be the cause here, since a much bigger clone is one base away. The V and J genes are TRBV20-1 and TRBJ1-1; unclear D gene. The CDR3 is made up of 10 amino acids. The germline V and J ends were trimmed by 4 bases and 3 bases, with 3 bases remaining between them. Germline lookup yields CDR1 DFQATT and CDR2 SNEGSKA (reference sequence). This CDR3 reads CSAKHTEAFF. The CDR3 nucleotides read TGCAGTGCTAAGCACACTGAAGCTTTCTTT.

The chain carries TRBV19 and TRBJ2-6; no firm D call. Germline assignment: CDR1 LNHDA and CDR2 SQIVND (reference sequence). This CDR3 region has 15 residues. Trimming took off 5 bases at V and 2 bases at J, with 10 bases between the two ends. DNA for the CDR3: TGTGCCAGTAGTGACCAGCGCGCTGGGGCCAACGTCCTGACTTTC. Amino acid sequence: CASSDQRAGANVLTF.

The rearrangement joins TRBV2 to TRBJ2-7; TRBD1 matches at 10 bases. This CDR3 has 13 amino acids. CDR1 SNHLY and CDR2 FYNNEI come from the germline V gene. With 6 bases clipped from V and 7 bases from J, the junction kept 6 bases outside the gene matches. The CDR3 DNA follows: TGTGCCAGCAGCATGGACAGGGGGAGTGAGCAGTACTTC. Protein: CASSMDRGSEQYF.

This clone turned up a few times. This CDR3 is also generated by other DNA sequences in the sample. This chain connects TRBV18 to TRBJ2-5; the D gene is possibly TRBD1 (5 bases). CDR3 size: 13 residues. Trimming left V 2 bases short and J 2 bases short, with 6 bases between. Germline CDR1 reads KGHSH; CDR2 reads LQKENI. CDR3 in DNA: TGTGCCAGCTCACCAGGACATCAAGAGACCCAGTACTTC. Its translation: CASSPGHQETQYF.

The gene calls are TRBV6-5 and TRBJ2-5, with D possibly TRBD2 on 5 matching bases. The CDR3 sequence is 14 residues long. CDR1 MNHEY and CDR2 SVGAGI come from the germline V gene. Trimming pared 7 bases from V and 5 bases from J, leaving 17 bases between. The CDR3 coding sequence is TGTGCCAGCACGCGACGAGCCTCGGGGGAGACCCAGTACTTC. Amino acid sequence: CASTRRASGETQYF.

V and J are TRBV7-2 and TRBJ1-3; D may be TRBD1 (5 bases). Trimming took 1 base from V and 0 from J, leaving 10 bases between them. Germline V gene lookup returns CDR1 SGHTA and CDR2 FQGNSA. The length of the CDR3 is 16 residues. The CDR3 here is CASSLGGRNSGNTIYF. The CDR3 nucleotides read TGTGCCAGCAGCTTAGGGGGGAGAAACTCTGGAAACACCATATATTTT. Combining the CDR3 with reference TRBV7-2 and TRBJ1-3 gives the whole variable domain GAGVSQSPSNKVTEKGKDVELRCDPISGHTALYWYRQSLGQGLEFLIYFQGNSAPDKSGLPSDRFSAERTGGSVSTLTIQRTQQEDSAVYLCASSLGGRNSGNTIYFGEGSWLTVV.

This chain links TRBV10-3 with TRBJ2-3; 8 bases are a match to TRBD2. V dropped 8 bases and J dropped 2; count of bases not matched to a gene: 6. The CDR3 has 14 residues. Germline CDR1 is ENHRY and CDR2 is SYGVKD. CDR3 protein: CAIAGLGNTDTQYF. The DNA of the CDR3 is TGTGCCATCGCGGGACTAGGGAACACAGATACGCAGTATTTT.

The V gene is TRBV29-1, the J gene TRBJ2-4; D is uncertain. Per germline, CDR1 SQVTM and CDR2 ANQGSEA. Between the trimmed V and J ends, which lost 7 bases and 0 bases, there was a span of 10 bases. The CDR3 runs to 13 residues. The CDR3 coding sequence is TGCAGCGGGATACAGTTAGCCAAAAACATTCAGTACTTC. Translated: CSGIQLAKNIQYF.

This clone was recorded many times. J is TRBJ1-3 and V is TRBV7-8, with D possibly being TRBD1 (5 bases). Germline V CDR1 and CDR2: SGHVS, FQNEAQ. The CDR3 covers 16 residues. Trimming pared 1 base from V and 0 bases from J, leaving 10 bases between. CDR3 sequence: CASSLVGRTSGNTIYF. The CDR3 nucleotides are TGTGCCAGCAGCTTAGTGGGACGGACCTCTGGAAACACCATATATTTT.

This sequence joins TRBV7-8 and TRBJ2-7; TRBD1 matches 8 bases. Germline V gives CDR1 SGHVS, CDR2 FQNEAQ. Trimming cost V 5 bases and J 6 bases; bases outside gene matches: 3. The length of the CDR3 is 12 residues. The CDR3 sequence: CASSSTGGEQYF. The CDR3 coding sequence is TGTGCCAGCAGCAGTACAGGGGGCGAGCAGTACTTC.

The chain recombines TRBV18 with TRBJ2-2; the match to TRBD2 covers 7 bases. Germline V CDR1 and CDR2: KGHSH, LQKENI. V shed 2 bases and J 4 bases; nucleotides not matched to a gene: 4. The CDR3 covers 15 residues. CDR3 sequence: CASSPRREPTGELFF. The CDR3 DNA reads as TGTGCCAGCTCACCAAGGCGGGAGCCCACCGGGGAGCTGTTTTTT. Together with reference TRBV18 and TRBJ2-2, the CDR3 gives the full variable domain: NAGVMQNPRHLVRRRGQEARLRCSPMKGHSHVYWYRQLPEEGLKFMVYLQKENIIDESGMPKERFSAEFPKEGPSILRIQQVVRGDSAAYFCASSPRREPTGELFFGEGSRLTVL.

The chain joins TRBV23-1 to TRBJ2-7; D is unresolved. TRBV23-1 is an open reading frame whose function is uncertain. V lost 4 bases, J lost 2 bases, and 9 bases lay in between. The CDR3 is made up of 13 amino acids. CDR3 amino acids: CASSRVGTYEQYF. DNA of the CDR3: TGCGCCAGCAGTCGGGTCGGAACCTACGAGCAGTACTTC.

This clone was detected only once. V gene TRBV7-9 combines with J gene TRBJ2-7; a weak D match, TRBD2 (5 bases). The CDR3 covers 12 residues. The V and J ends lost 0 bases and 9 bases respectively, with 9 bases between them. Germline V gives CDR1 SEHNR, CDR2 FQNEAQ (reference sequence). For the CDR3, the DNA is TGTGCCAGCAGCTTAGCGTCGGGGATGCAGTACTTC. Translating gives CASSLASGMQYF. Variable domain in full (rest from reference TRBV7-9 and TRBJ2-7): DTGVSQNPRHKITKRGQNVTFRCDPISEHNRLYWYRQTLGQGPEFLTYFQNEAQLEKSRLLSDRFSAERPKGSFSTLEIQRTEQGDSAMYLCASSLASGMQYFGPGTRLTVT.

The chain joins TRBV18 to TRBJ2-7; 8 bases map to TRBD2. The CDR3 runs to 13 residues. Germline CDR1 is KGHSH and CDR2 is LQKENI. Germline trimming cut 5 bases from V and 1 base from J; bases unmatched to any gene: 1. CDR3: CASSAGGSYEQYF. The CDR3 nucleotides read TGTGCCAGCTCAGCGGGGGGTTCCTACGAGCAGTACTTC.

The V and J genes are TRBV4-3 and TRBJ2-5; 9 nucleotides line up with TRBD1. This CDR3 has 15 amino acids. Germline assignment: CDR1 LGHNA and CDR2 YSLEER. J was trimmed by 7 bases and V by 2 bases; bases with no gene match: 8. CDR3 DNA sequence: TGCGCCAGCAGCCAAACAGGGGGCGGGAGTGGGACCCAGTACTTC. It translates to CASSQTGGGSGTQYF.

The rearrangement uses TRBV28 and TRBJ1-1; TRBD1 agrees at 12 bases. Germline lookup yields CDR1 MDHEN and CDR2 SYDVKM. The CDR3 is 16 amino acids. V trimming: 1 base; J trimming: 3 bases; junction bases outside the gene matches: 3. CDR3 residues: CASSLLGTGGYTEAFF. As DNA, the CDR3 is TGTGCCAGCAGTTTATTGGGGACAGGGGGCTACACTGAAGCTTTCTTT.

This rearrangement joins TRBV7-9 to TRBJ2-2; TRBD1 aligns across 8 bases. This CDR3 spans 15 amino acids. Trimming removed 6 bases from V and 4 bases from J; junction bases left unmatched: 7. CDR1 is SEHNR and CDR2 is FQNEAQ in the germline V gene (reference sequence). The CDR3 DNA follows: TGTGCCAGCAGGAGAGGACAGGGAAGCACCGGGGAGCTGTTTTTT. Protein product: CASRRGQGSTGELFF. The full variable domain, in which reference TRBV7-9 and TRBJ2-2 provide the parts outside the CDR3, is DTGVSQNPRHKITKRGQNVTFRCDPISEHNRLYWYRQTLGQGPEFLTYFQNEAQLEKSRLLSDRFSAERPKGSFSTLEIQRTEQGDSAMYLCASRRGQGSTGELFFGEGSRLTVL.